Presented here are 10 T cell receptor beta chains from one specimen sequenced in a study of blood T cell repertoires in COVID-19. The table came from immunoSEQ multiplex PCR; TCRdb's copy has only in-frame clones and leaves some out. The top ten clones hold about 8.5% of a sample with about 83,000 clones, roughly 88% of them seen once. Sequenced input: peripheral blood. The source is a middle-aged man with active COVID-19.

This clone appeared once. V gene TRBV28 combines with J gene TRBJ2-6; no firm D call. CDR1 MDHEN and CDR2 SYDVKM come from the germline V gene. Trimming removed 5 bases from V and 0 bases from J, with 14 bases in between. The length of the CDR3 is 17 residues. The DNA for the CDR3 is TGTGCCAGCAGTGAACAGATACCCCGCTCTGGGGCCAACGTCCTGACTTTC. It translates to CASSEQIPRSGANVLTF.

The chain recombines TRBV28 with TRBJ2-2; D is perhaps TRBD1 (6 bases). This CDR3 comprises 16 residues. V lost 5 bases, J lost 2 bases, and 15 bases lay in between. Per the germline V gene, CDR1 is MDHEN and CDR2 is SYDVKM. In nucleotides, the CDR3 is TGTGCCAGCAGTCACATAACAGGGACCAACACCGGGGAGCTGTTTTTT. Its translation: CASSHITGTNTGELFF.

The V call is TRBV4-1, the J call TRBJ2-7; tentative D call: TRBD2 (6 bases). The CDR3 sequence is 15 residues long. Germline V gene lookup returns CDR1 MGHRA and CDR2 YSYEKL. V lost 1 base and J 0 bases, leaving 10 bases between the germline ends. Here the CDR3 DNA reads TGCGCCAGCAGCCAAGGGCTGGACTACTCCTACGAGCAGTACTTC. It yields the protein CASSQGLDYSYEQYF.

The chain uses TRBV25-1 and TRBJ2-7; the D is unclear. The germline V and J ends were trimmed by 6 bases and 2 bases, with 5 bases remaining between them. There are 11 residues in the CDR3. The germline gives CDR1 MGHDK, CDR2 SYGVNS. The CDR3: CASSPAYEQYF. In DNA, the CDR3 is TGTGCCAGCAGCCCGGCCTACGAGCAGTACTTC.

Only a few counts were recorded for this clone. The rearrangement uses TRBV7-9 and TRBJ1-1, with 8 nucleotides matching TRBD1. Germline CDR1 reads SEHNR; CDR2 reads FQNEAQ (reference sequence). V was pared by 4 bases and J by 0 bases, with 4 bases of the junction left unmatched. The CDR3 runs to 15 residues. The CDR3 DNA follows: TGTGCCAGCAGCTCCCTGACAGGGGTGAACACTGAAGCTTTCTTT. Amino acids: CASSSLTGVNTEAFF.

The chain links TRBV4-3 to TRBJ2-3; no clear D gene. Trimming left V 1 base short and J 1 base short, with 6 bases between. The CDR3 contains 14 residues. Germline CDR1 LGHNA, CDR2 YSLEER. Here the CDR3 DNA reads TGCGCCAGCAGCCAAGGGCTGGGCACAGATACGCAGTATTTT. Translation gives CASSQGLGTDTQYF.

The V call is TRBV6-5, the J call TRBJ2-5, with a possible D match to TRBD2 (5 bases). Trimming cost V 0 bases and J 1 base, with 9 bases left between them. The CDR3 is made up of 15 amino acids. The germline CDR1 and CDR2 sequences are MNHEY and SVGAGI. The CDR3 here is CASSYSSGIQETQYF. The DNA for the CDR3 is TGTGCCAGCAGTTACTCTTCGGGGATCCAAGAGACCCAGTACTTC.

The CDR3 is CASSEQGWQTQYF. The DNA of the CDR3 is TGTGCCAGCAGTGAACAGGGATGGCAGACCCAGTACTTC. The chain joins TRBV7-9 to TRBJ2-5; a weak D match, TRBD1 (6 bases). The CDR3 extends over 13 amino acids. V was shortened by 6 bases and J by 6 bases, with 14 bases between the two germline ends. Germline CDR1 is SEHNR and CDR2 is FQNEAQ (reference sequence).

The V and J genes are TRBV7-2 and TRBJ2-7, with D unclear. The germline V and J ends were trimmed by 3 bases and 2 bases, with 2 bases remaining between them. Germline values: CDR1 SGHTA, CDR2 FQGNSA. This CDR3 is 11 amino acids long. For the CDR3, the DNA is TGTGCCAGCAGCTTTACCTACGAGCAGTACTTC. This sequence encodes CASSFTYEQYF.

This clone was detected a few times. J is TRBJ1-2 and V is TRBV6-2 or TRBV6-3; 8 positions agree with TRBD1. V was pared by 2 bases and J by 7 bases, with 6 bases of the junction left unmatched. Germline lookup yields CDR1 MNHEY and CDR2 SVGEGT. CDR3 length: 14 amino acids. The chain's CDR3 is CASSYARQGTGYTF. The CDR3 DNA is TGTGCCAGCAGTTACGCTCGACAGGGGACTGGCTACACCTTC.